This T cell receptor (beta chain) comes out of a study of T-cell reconstitution after alpha-beta-depleted transplantation in children. There are 16 residues in the CDR3. From germline, CDR1 is SSHAT and CDR2 FNYEAQ (reference sequence). A word on this clonotype: An end of the junction differs from the germline gene, which may be a read error.

TCRbeta library construction was performed incorporating unique molecular identifiers. TCRdb recomputed calls from the PCR reads with MiXCR, one row per CDR3 protein. The sample lists some 590,000 distinct CDR3 sequences; approximately 10% were seen once. V and J are TRBV7-7 and TRBJ2-2, with TRBD2 matching 8 bases. The input for sequencing was PBMCs from the stem cell graft donor, taken from the stem cell graft. This clonotype was sampled from a human donor who donated a stem cell graft to a child with acute myeloid leukemia. Written as DNA, the CDR3 is TGTGCTAGCAGCTTCCGAGCGGGAGTGGGCACCGGGGAGCTGTTTTTT. Its protein product is CASSFRAGVGTGELFF. Based on the CDR3 plus reference TRBV7-7 and TRBJ2-2, the full variable domain is GAGVSQSPRYKVTKRGQDVTLRCDPISSHATLYWYQQALGQGPEFLTYFNYEAQPDKSGLPSDRFSAERPEGSISTLTIQRTEQRDSAMYRCASSFRAGVGTGELFFGEGSRLTVL.